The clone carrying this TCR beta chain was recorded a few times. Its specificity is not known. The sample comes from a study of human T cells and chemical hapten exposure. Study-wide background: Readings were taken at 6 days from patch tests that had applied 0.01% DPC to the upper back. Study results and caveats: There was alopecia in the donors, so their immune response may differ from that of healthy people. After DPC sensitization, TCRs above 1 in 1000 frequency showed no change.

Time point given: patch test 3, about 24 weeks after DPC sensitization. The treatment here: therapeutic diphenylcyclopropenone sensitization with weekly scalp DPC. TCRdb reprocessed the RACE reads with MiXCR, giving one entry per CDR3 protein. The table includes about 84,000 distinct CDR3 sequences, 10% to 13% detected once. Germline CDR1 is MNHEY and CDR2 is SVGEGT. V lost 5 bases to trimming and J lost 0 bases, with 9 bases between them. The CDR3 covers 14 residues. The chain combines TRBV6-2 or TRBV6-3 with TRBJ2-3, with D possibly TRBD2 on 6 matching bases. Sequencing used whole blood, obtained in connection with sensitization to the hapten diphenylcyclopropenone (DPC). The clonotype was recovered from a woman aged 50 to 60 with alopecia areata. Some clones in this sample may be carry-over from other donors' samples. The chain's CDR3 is CASSAAGSTDTQYF. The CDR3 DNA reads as TGTGCCAGCAGTGCAGCGGGCAGCACAGATACGCAGTATTTT.